Listed below are T cell receptor beta chains from one sample, sequenced in a study of blood T cell repertoires in COVID-19. Libraries were prepared by immunoSEQ multiplex PCR; TCRdb keeps only in-frame clonotypes and omits some of them. The table lists around 450,000 clones, approximately 90% of them singletons. Sequenced sample: PBMCs or T cells enriched from blood (not recorded which). Source of these receptors: a woman between 18 and 30 years old who had recovered from COVID-19. CDR3s include the opening cysteine and the closing phenylalanine or tryptophan. Fields, in order: J gene, V gene, clone size, CDR3 protein. The listing skips clone size in some rows; elsewhere it reads once, few, many or a size class.

>TRBJ1-6|TRBV4-1|once
CASSQDSFRDRNSPLHF
>TRBJ2-1|TRBV4-2|once
CASSQGAGGPNEQFF
>TRBJ2-2|TRBV28|NA
CASSSGGLGTGTNTGELFF
>TRBJ1-4|TRBV28|few
CASRTPGGQVNEKLFF
>TRBJ1-2|TRBV29-1|NA
CSVDMWQAGGYTF
>TRBJ1-4|TRBV28|NA
CASSPRLYSEKLFF
>TRBJ1-2|TRBV4-1|NA
CASSPGHLGGYTF
>TRBJ2-1|TRBV27|NA
CASSLGPTGFNEQFF
>TRBJ2-5|TRBV5-6|few
CASSSGTGAQETQYF
>TRBJ2-7|TRBV12-3/TRBV12-4|few
CASGVSGGNEQYF
>TRBJ2-1|TRBV23-1|NA
CASRSRWGGPYNEQFF
>TRBJ1-3|TRBV5-6|once
CASSYWRGYSGNTIYF
>TRBJ1-1|TRBV19|once
CASTLTGDTEAFF
>TRBJ1-1|TRBV7-9|NA
CASTYAGTLEAFF
>TRBJ1-4|TRBV19|NA
CASSIVSGQGDEKLFF
>TRBJ1-1|TRBV5-1|once
CASSLGQGANTEAFF
>TRBJ2-5|TRBV5-1|NA
CASRISSGGAGETQYF
>TRBJ2-7|TRBV27|NA
CASSLGPRDSRYEQYF
>TRBJ1-2|TRBV3-1/TRBV3-2|few
CASSPGQGGGGYTF
>TRBJ1-5|TRBV5-1|NA
CASSPGGQNNQPQHF
>TRBJ2-7|TRBV5-1|NA
CASSLGQNNEQYF
>TRBJ2-7|TRBV6-7|NA
CASSQGTSGGLRYEQYF
>TRBJ1-1|TRBV30|NA
CAWTRNTEAFF
>TRBJ2-1|TRBV12-5|once
CASAFARAIVYNEQFF
>TRBJ1-4|TRBV4-1|NA
CASSLTAGVEGEKLFF
>TRBJ2-7|TRBV5-5|once
CASSLNRVPWEQYF
>TRBJ2-7|TRBV11-2|NA
CASSLGGGAGKNEQYF
>TRBJ2-2|TRBV3-1/TRBV3-2|NA
CASSQDRRAGELFF
>TRBJ2-7|TRBV6-5|NA
CASSMTYREEQYF
>TRBJ1-3|TRBV28|NA
CASSPPWGQKDTIYF
>TRBJ1-2|TRBV2|NA
CATTTGDGYTF
>TRBJ2-5|TRBV23-1|NA
CASSRPTGIQETQYF
>TRBJ1-6|TRBV27|NA
CASSLGLSYNSPLHF
>TRBJ1-2|TRBV2|NA
CASREAPGHVLF
>TRBJ1-6|TRBV30|NA
CAWSVVSSYNSPLHF
>TRBJ1-3|TRBV5-6|NA
CASSLYAGGGNTIYF
>TRBJ1-2|TRBV18|NA
CASSRAGNDNYGYTF
>TRBJ2-2|TRBV2|NA
CASSTDRGGGELFF
>TRBJ2-7|TRBV10-3|NA
CAIMGQGREQYF
>TRBJ2-1|TRBV5-4|NA
CASSPRGSNEQFF
>TRBJ2-1|TRBV9|NA
CASSVGGDEQFF
>TRBJ2-1|TRBV23-1|NA
CASLPRLAAYNEQFF
>TRBJ1-2|TRBV4-1|few
CASSQYNGYTF
>TRBJ2-3|TRBV3-1/TRBV3-2|NA
CASSPSGGTQYF
>TRBJ2-7|TRBV10-2|NA
CASTSSYEQYF
>TRBJ1-1|TRBV6-1|NA
CASSEQGENTEAFF
>TRBJ2-5|TRBV3-1/TRBV3-2|NA
CASSHRDSQETQYF
>TRBJ2-3|TRBV3-1/TRBV3-2|once
CASSREPAGGLLPDTQYF
>TRBJ2-1|TRBV15|NA
CATSRNRMEQFF
>TRBJ1-2|TRBV10-2|NA
CASSTGTGSYGYTF
>TRBJ2-3|TRBV29-1|few
CSVSQMGGGDTDTQYF
>TRBJ1-1|TRBV5-1|NA
CASSLAVDRASEAFF
>TRBJ2-7|TRBV19|NA
CASSITGSYEQYF